This T cell receptor beta chain was identified in a study of shared clonotypes between healthy human individuals. Measured with immunoSEQ multiplex PCR; TCRdb has only the in-frame clones, and not every one. Found here are about 380,000 clones, about 97% of them singletons; the top ten hold 0.25% to 0.35%. The CDR3 covers 15 residues. CDR1 SEHNR and CDR2 FQNEAQ come from the germline V gene (reference sequence). After removal of 0 bases from V and 3 bases from J, the junction contained 2 bases not matched to a gene. Material for sequencing was memory CD8+ T cells sorted from blood. Subset given: CD45RO+ cells pooled with CCR7-negative TemRA cells. This TCR derives from a man aged 30 to 45 in good health. The chain joins TRBV7-9 to TRBJ2-7, with 10 bases that match TRBD1. The CDR3 bases are TGTGCCAGCAGCTTAGCGGGACAGGGGTTCTACGAGCAGTACTTC. Its translation is CASSLAGQGFYEQYF.